The 7 T cell receptor beta chains below were found in one sample sequenced in a study of spatial heterogeneity in lung cancer. Findings and caveats of the study: One measure, the expanded intratumoral alpha and beta TCR count, tracked tumor mutation counts.

Each CDR3 protein is one row after TCRdb ran MiXCR on the 5' RACE reads. The data contain over 25,000 distinct CDR3 sequences, around 7% of them singletons. What these receptors recognize is not known. Noted time point: sample taken at primary tumor resection. The sequenced sample was lung tumor tissue, obtained at surgery. These receptors were collected from a male donor with early-stage non-small cell lung cancer.

In its sample, this clonotype is medium-sized (0.01 to 0.1%). The genes are TRBV7-8 and TRBJ1-1; no definite D call. CDR3 length: 15 residues. Germline CDR1 and CDR2: SGHVS and FQNEAQ. Trimming removed 0 bases at V and 1 base at J, with 9 bases between. CDR3: CASSLALNSNTEAFF. The CDR3 coding sequence is TGTGCCAGCAGCTTAGCGCTAAATTCGAACACTGAAGCTTTCTTT. The full variable domain, rest sourced from reference TRBV7-8 and TRBJ1-1, is GAGVSQSPRYKVAKRGQDVALRCDPISGHVSLFWYQQALGQGPEFLTYFQNEAQLDKSGLPSDRFFAERPEGSVSTLKIQRTQQEDSAVYLCASSLALNSNTEAFFGQGTRLTVV.

This clonotype was counted between two and nine times. V and J are TRBV28 and TRBJ2-1; D remains ambiguous. In germline, CDR1 is MDHEN, CDR2 SYDVKM. The V and J ends lost 3 bases and 10 bases respectively, with 13 bases between them. The CDR3 has 13 amino acids. The CDR3 sequence: CASSFLPIGEQFF. The CDR3 coding sequence is TGTGCCAGCAGTTTTCTCCCCATAGGGGAGCAGTTCTTC.

This clonotype was detected many times. The chain combines TRBV6-2 or TRBV6-3 with TRBJ1-5; TRBD1 might be the D (5 bases). Trimming left V 7 bases short and J 0 bases short, with 13 bases between. CDR1 is MNHEY, CDR2 SVGEGT, per germline. This CDR3 spans 15 amino acids. CDR3 loop: CASTDRQTSNQPQHF. The CDR3 bases are TGTGCCAGCACCGACCGACAGACTAGCAATCAGCCCCAGCATTTT.

There are a few counts of this clonotype. The chain carries TRBV6-2 or TRBV6-3 and TRBJ2-6; D unclear. V lost 4 bases and J 0 bases, leaving 13 bases between the germline ends. Per the germline V gene, CDR1 is MNHEY and CDR2 is SVGEGT. The CDR3 length is 17 residues. The CDR3: CASSSPGRASGANVLTF. The CDR3 nucleotides read TGTGCCAGCAGTTCGCCTGGACGGGCCTCTGGGGCCAACGTCCTGACTTTC.

This clonotype was seen many times. J is TRBJ1-1 and V is TRBV10-3; D is unclear. V lost 6 bases to trimming and J lost 2 bases, with 7 bases between them. This CDR3 region has 12 residues. Germline V gives CDR1 ENHRY, CDR2 SYGVKD. The CDR3 coding sequence is TGTGCCATCAGGGCAGAAAACACTGAAGCTTTCTTT. Translation: CAIRAENTEAFF.

At least ten counts were recorded for this clonotype. The chain joins TRBV2 to TRBJ2-7, with a weak D call TRBD1 (5 bases). The CDR3 runs to 12 residues. Germline-derived CDR1 and CDR2 are SNHLY and FYNNEI. The V gene lost 6 bases and the J gene lost 5 bases, with 11 bases spanning the gap. CDR3 sequence (DNA): TGTGCCAGCAGGGGGCGTAACCACGAGCAGTACTTC. It yields the protein CASRGRNHEQYF.

This clonotype was observed many times. V is TRBV19 and J is TRBJ2-2; maybe TRBD1 (6 bases). V lost 3 bases, J lost 3 bases, and 11 bases lay in between. The CDR3 is 15 amino acids. Germline CDR1 and CDR2: LNHDA and SQIVND (reference sequence). For the CDR3, the DNA is TGTGCCAGTAGTATTGCACAGGGATACACCGGGGAGCTGTTTTTT. Residues: CASSIAQGYTGELFF. The full variable domain, completed using reference TRBV19 and TRBJ2-2, is DGGITQSPKYLFRKEGQNVTLSCEQNLNHDAMYWYRQDPGQGLRLIYYSQIVNDFQKGDIAEGYSVSREKKESFPLTVTSAQKNPTAFYLCASSIAQGYTGELFFGEGSRLTVL.